This entry concerns a single T cell receptor beta chain. Its antigen is still unknown. The sample comes from a study of OX40 agonist ivuxolimab in advanced cancers. Notes on the study in general: The study found that CD8+ T cells averaged more expanded clones than CD4+.

Only in-frame clones appear in the TCRdb table, and some are missing; sequencing was by immunoSEQ multiplex PCR. The table has some 67,000 clones, 85% seen once. This CDR3 contains 13 residues. CDR1 is MDHEN, CDR2 SYDVKM, per germline. V was cut by 5 bases and J by 2 bases, with 9 bases left in between. The TCR originated in an adult with an advanced solid tumor such as melanoma, head and neck, liver or kidney cancer. The source was CD4+ or CD8+ T cells sorted from blood, collected in a trial of the OX40 agonist ivuxolimab. The rearrangement links TRBV28 to TRBJ1-2, with D possibly being TRBD1 (6 bases). As DNA, the CDR3 is TGTGCCAGCAGTGTTACAGGGAACTATGGCTACACCTTC. This sequence encodes CASSVTGNYGYTF.